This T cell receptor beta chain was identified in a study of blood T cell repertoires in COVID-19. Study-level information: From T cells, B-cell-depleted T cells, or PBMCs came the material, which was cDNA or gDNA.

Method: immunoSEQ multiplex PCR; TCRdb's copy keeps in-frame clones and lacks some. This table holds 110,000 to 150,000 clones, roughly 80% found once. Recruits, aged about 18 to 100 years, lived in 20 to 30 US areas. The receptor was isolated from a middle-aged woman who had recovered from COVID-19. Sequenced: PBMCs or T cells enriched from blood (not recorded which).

The CDR3: CAWSVPQGQGSNEQFF. DNA for the CDR3: TGTGCCTGGAGTGTACCCCAGGGACAGGGGAGCAATGAGCAGTTCTTC. The chain couples TRBV30 to TRBJ2-1, with 10 nucleotides matching TRBD1. CDR3 length: 16 residues. Per germline, CDR1 GTSNPN and CDR2 SVGIG (reference sequence). The J segment lost 6 bases and the V segment lost 0 bases, leaving 8 bases of the junction unmatched.